These T cell receptor beta chains were read from a single sample in a study of T cell responses to AZD1222 COVID-19 vaccine. Method: immunoSEQ multiplex PCR; TCRdb's copy keeps in-frame clones and lacks some. The data hold about 110,000 clones, with around 87% observed a single time. Sample: peripheral blood, taken on day 0 of AZD1222 vaccination. The source is an adult in good health. CDR3s include the opening cysteine and the closing phenylalanine or tryptophan. Each record gives: V gene, D gene, clone size, J gene, CDR3 protein, CDR3 DNA. D genes are given only for firm matches. The size field is filled for only some rows; it gives once, few, many or a size class.

>TRBV3-1/TRBV3-2|NA|few|TRBJ2-1
CASSLRSGEQFF
TGTGCCAGCAGCCTTCGCTCAGGTGAGCAGTTCTTC
>TRBV2|NA|NA|TRBJ2-4
CASMPPPGNIQYF
TGTGCCAGCATGCCCCCGCCAGGGAACATTCAGTACTTC
>TRBV15|TRBD1|once|TRBJ1-5
CATKDRVRGQPQHF
TGTGCCACCAAAGACAGGGTAAGGGGACAGCCCCAGCATTTT
>TRBV14|NA|NA|TRBJ1-1
CASSQDNSYSEAFF
TGTGCCAGCAGCCAAGATAACAGTTACTCTGAAGCTTTCTTT
>TRBV4-2|TRBD2|NA|TRBJ2-1
CASKQREVHNEQFF
TGTGCCAGCAAACAGCGGGAGGTTCACAATGAGCAGTTCTTC
>TRBV10-3|NA|NA|TRBJ2-7
CAVSPVLGAYEQYF
TGTGCCGTCAGCCCGGTTCTGGGCGCCTACGAGCAGTACTTC
>TRBV7-8|NA|few|TRBJ1-2
CASSSLEGNYGYTF
TGTGCCAGCAGCTCCCTGGAAGGGAACTATGGCTACACCTTC
>TRBV13|NA|NA|TRBJ1-3
CASSHRRDPGNTIYF
TGTGCCAGCAGCCACCGGCGGGATCCTGGAAACACCATATATTTT
>TRBV6-6|NA|NA|TRBJ1-2
CASRESRRAYGYTF
TGTGCCAGCAGAGAATCGCGCAGGGCCTATGGCTACACCTTC
>TRBV5-1|TRBD2|NA|TRBJ2-3
CATKLAGVTDTQYF
TGCGCCACAAAACTAGCGGGGGTCACAGATACGCAGTATTTT
>TRBV2|TRBD2|once|TRBJ2-3
CASSAGSGSTDTQYF
TGTGCCAGCAGTGCCGGTAGCGGGAGCACAGATACGCAGTATTTT
>TRBV5-1|NA|NA|TRBJ1-1
CASSSYRNTEAFF
TGCGCCAGCAGCTCTTACAGGAACACTGAAGCTTTCTTT
>TRBV7-8|NA|NA|TRBJ1-2
CASSPMRGHGYTF
TGTGCCAGCAGCCCGATGAGGGGCCATGGCTACACCTTC
>TRBV5-1|NA|NA|TRBJ2-1
CASSLGQGTYNEQFF
TGCGCCAGCAGCTTGGGGCAGGGGACCTACAATGAGCAGTTCTTC
>TRBV6-5|TRBD1|NA|TRBJ2-7
CASSLTGDEQYF
TGTGCCAGCAGCTTGACAGGGGACGAGCAGTACTTC
>TRBV13|NA|NA|TRBJ2-5
CASSPPLGVAGRLETQYF
TGTGCCAGCAGTCCCCCTTTGGGGGTCGCGGGGAGACTAGAGACCCAGTACTTC
>TRBV6-5|NA|NA|TRBJ1-1
CASSYQENTEAFF
TGTGCCAGCAGTTACCAGGAAAACACTGAAGCTTTCTTT
>TRBV11-2|NA|few|TRBJ1-1
CASSLFSSNTEAFF
TGTGCCAGCAGCTTATTTTCGTCGAACACTGAAGCTTTCTTT
>TRBV21-1|NA|NA|TRBJ2-7
CASSKGSRDREQYF
TGTGCCAGCAGCAAAGGATCCCGGGACAGAGAGCAGTACTTC
>TRBV15|NA|NA|TRBJ2-2
CATSREYGTGELFF
TGTGCCACCAGCAGAGAGTATGGCACCGGGGAGCTGTTTTTT
>TRBV5-1|TRBD1|NA|TRBJ1-2
CASSQTGRDGYTF
TGCGCCAGCAGCCAGACAGGGAGGGACGGCTACACCTTC
>TRBV28|NA|NA|TRBJ2-1
CASSSHSIGSEQFF
TGTGCCAGCAGTTCCCATTCTATTGGTAGTGAGCAGTTCTTC
>TRBV14|NA|NA|TRBJ2-7
CASSPLGYEQYF
TGTGCCAGCAGCCCCCTGGGGTACGAGCAGTACTTC
>TRBV7-9|TRBD2|few|TRBJ2-1
CASSLTSGGQGEQFF
TGTGCCAGCAGCTTAACAAGCGGGGGACAAGGTGAGCAGTTCTTC
>TRBV4-3|TRBD2|NA|TRBJ2-7
CASSQDLTSGRSGEQYF
TGCGCCAGCAGCCAAGATCTCACTAGCGGGAGATCGGGGGAGCAGTACTTC
>TRBV12-3/TRBV12-4|NA|NA|TRBJ1-5
CASSSTSPGPQHF
TGTGCCAGCAGTTCTACTTCTCCCGGGCCCCAGCATTTT
>TRBV14|NA|NA|TRBJ2-7
CASSLREPFYEQYF
TGTGCCAGCAGCTTGCGGGAACCATTCTACGAGCAGTACTTC
>TRBV24-1|NA|NA|TRBJ2-5
CATSDPGDQETQYF
TGTGCCACCAGTGATCCGGGGGACCAAGAGACCCAGTACTTC
>TRBV6-4|NA|NA|TRBJ1-1
CASSRRLNTEAFF
TGTGCCAGCAGCCGACGCTTGAACACTGAAGCTTTCTTT
>TRBV4-3|NA|NA|TRBJ2-3
CASSQDLQGTDTQYF
TGCGCCAGCAGCCAAGATTTACAGGGCACAGATACGCAGTATTTT
>TRBV19|NA|NA|TRBJ1-5
CASSLGPGQPQHF
TGTGCCAGTAGTCTCGGGCCGGGGCAGCCCCAGCATTTT
>TRBV27|NA|NA|TRBJ2-1
CASSLSMNNEQFF
TGTGCCAGCAGTTTATCAATGAACAATGAGCAGTTCTTC
>TRBV11-2|NA|NA|TRBJ2-2
CASSRDGVDTGELFF
TGTGCCAGCAGCCGGGATGGCGTGGACACCGGGGAGCTGTTTTTT
>TRBV20-1|TRBD2|NA|TRBJ2-3
CSASRTSGRAADTQYF
TGCAGTGCTAGTAGGACTAGCGGGAGGGCCGCAGATACGCAGTATTTT
>TRBV7-6|NA|NA|TRBJ2-5
CASSLGSGVGETQYF
TGTGCCAGCAGCTTAGGGTCGGGGGTTGGTGAGACCCAGTACTTC
>TRBV12-3/TRBV12-4|NA|NA|TRBJ1-1
CASSLILAEAFF
TGTGCCAGCAGTTTAATATTGGCTGAAGCTTTCTTT
>TRBV19|TRBD2|NA|TRBJ2-1
CASSPAGLTYNEQFF
TGTGCCAGTAGCCCAGCGGGGCTTACCTACAATGAGCAGTTCTTC